Each of the 11 T cell receptor beta chains below was sequenced from the same sample in a study of T cells in Graves' hyperthyroidism and ophthalmopathy (dated by TCRdb to about 2019). The library was prepared using multiplex PCR. Sequencing used an Illumina HiSeq 2000. Amplification of TCR beta CDR3 regions was carried out from RNA transcripts. A first-round RT-PCR of the TCR CDR3 used the HTBI primer set with the Qiagen OneStep RT-PCR kit. TCRdb reprocessing: public reads trimmed at Q25 with fastp, clones called with MiXCR, in-frame beta chains kept. Merged by CDR3 protein, the rows form single entries marked with the most common genes and DNA. This sample lists more than 500,000 distinct CDR3 sequences; roughly 17% were detected once. 3.5% to 4% of the sample is held by the ten biggest clonotypes. The sequencing sample was made of blood. The source of these receptors is a woman aged 25-40 years with Graves' hyperthyroidism.

The sample holds many counts of this clonotype. This chain uses TRBV28 with TRBJ2-7, with TRBD2 matching over 7 bases. J gave up 1 base and V 6 bases, and 9 bases lay outside the gene matches. Germline lookup yields CDR1 MDHEN and CDR2 SYDVKM. The CDR3 runs 15 residues. CDR3 protein: CASRFSGGGSYEQYF. The DNA of the CDR3 is TGTGCCAGCAGATTTTCGGGGGGTGGGTCCTACGAGCAGTACTTC.

This clonotype occurred many times. Here the CDR3 DNA reads TGCAGTGCCCCCCGCGGACTAGCGGGAGGTGGATTCCAAGAGACCCAGTACTTC. Protein: CSAPRGLAGGGFQETQYF. This sequence joins TRBV20-1 and TRBJ2-5, with 14 bases lining up with TRBD2. V lost 6 bases and J lost 1; bases outside the gene matches: 13. The CDR3 loop spans 18 amino acids. From germline, CDR1 is DFQATT and CDR2 SNEGSKA (reference sequence).

CDR3 sequence reads: CSASRQGEFGYTF. The CDR3 bases are TGCAGTGCTAGTAGGCAGGGGGAGTTCGGCTACACCTTC. This chain joins TRBV20-1 and TRBJ1-2; TRBD1 aligns across 7 bases. V trimming: 3 bases; J trimming: 8 bases; junction bases outside the gene matches: 9. The CDR3 loop spans 13 amino acids. Per germline, CDR1 DFQATT and CDR2 SNEGSKA (reference sequence).

In its sample, this clonotype was seen many times. The chain uses TRBV10-3 and TRBJ1-1, with 8 bases identical to TRBD1. Germline V CDR1 and CDR2: ENHRY, SYGVKD. The CDR3 loop spans 14 amino acids. V was clipped by 5 bases and J by 0 bases; unmatched bases: 2. DNA for the CDR3: TGTGCCATCAGTTCGACAGGGGTGAACACTGAAGCTTTCTTT. It translates to CAISSTGVNTEAFF.

This clonotype was counted between two and nine times. The chain uses TRBV19 and TRBJ2-1, with D perhaps matching TRBD1 (7 bases). The CDR3 totals 15 residues. CDR1 is LNHDA, CDR2 SQIVND, per germline (reference sequence). V lost 1 base to trimming and J lost 4 bases, with 11 bases between them. The CDR3 here is CASSIVRGTYNEQFF. In DNA, the CDR3 is TGTGCCAGTAGTATAGTCAGGGGGACTTACAATGAGCAGTTCTTC.

V gene TRBV6-5 combines with J gene TRBJ1-4; 7 bases fit TRBD1. The V segment lost 4 bases and the J segment 0 bases; nucleotides outside the gene matches: 11. The CDR3 totals 18 residues. Per germline, CDR1 MNHEY and CDR2 SVGAGI. The chain's CDR3 is CASSFSTGSPATNEKLFF. CDR3 bases: TGTGCCAGCAGTTTCTCGACAGGGAGTCCTGCAACTAATGAAAAACTGTTTTTT.

The gene calls are TRBV27 and TRBJ2-4; D is possibly TRBD1 or TRBD2 (5 bases each). CDR1 and CDR2 from the germline V gene are MNHEY and SMNVEV (reference sequence). The CDR3 extends over 13 amino acids. Deletions cut 2 bases from V and 7 bases from J, with 9 bases between. The CDR3 loop is CASSLGGNNIQYF. Written as DNA, the CDR3 is TGTGCCAGCAGTTTAGGGGGTAACAACATTCAGTACTTC.

Many counts were recorded for this clonotype. The V call is TRBV28, the J call TRBJ2-3; 8 positions agree with TRBD2. CDR1 and CDR2 (germline): MDHEN, SYDVKM. The CDR3 is 16 amino acids. Trimming at V came to 5 bases and at J to 4 bases, leaving 11 bases not matched to a gene. The CDR3 protein is CASSTRSGSIADTQYF. For the CDR3, the DNA is TGTGCCAGCAGTACAAGGAGCGGGAGTATCGCAGATACGCAGTATTTT.

This clonotype showed up just a few times. CDR3 coding DNA: TGCAGTACCCAGAGGGGAAGGGAAAATAATTCACCCCTCCACTTT. Translated, it gives CSTQRGRENNSPLHF. The gene calls are TRBV20-1 and TRBJ1-6; a possible D gene is TRBD1 (5 bases). Looked up from germline, CDR1 is DFQATT and CDR2 is SNEGSKA (reference sequence). V was shortened by 8 bases and J by 5 bases, with 19 bases between the two germline ends. This CDR3 is 15 amino acids long.

Ten or more counts support this clonotype. The chain has TRBV2 and TRBJ1-2; D is undetermined. CDR1 is SNHLY, CDR2 FYNNEI, per germline. This CDR3 region has 13 residues. Trimming took 1 base from V and 8 from J, leaving 11 bases between them. In nucleotides, the CDR3 is TGTGCCAGCAGTGAAGTAGGGTCTGGAGGCTACACCTTC. This codes for CASSEVGSGGYTF.

This clonotype was counted ten times or more. J is TRBJ1-2 and V is TRBV30; D unclear. Germline V gives CDR1 GTSNPN, CDR2 SVGIG (reference sequence). The V gene lost 1 base and the J gene lost 2 bases, with 2 bases spanning the gap. The CDR3 runs to 11 residues. The CDR3 DNA follows: TGTGCCTGGAGTGGGAACTATGGCTACACCTTC. Protein: CAWSGNYGYTF.